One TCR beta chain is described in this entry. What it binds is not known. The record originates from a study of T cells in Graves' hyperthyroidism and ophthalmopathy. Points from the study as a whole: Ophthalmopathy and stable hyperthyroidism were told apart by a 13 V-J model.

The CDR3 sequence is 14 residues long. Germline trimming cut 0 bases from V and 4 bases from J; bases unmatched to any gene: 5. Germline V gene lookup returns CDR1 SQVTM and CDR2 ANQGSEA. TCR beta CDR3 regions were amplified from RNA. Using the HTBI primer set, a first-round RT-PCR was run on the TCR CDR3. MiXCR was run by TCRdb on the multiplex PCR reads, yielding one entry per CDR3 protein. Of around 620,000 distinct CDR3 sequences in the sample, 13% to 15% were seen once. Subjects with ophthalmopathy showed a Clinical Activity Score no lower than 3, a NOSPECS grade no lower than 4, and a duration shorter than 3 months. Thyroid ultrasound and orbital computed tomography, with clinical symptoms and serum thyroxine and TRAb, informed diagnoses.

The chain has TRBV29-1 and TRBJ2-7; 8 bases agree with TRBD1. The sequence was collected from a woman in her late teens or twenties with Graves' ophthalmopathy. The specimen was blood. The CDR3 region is CSVEELTGAYEQYF. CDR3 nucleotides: TGCAGCGTTGAAGAATTGACAGGGGCTTACGAGCAGTACTTC.